This paragraph covers one TCR beta chain sequence. The antigen is unknown. These data belong to a study of T cell responses to AZD1222 COVID-19 vaccine. Study conclusions and caveats: Across spike, vaccine-associated CD4 TCRs were found, dominant at 160-218 and 743-854. It should be noted that donors were predominantly white British and more often female, and clonal diversity was possibly underestimated. Seropositive status at baseline applied to only 5 or 6 AZD1222 recipients.

Here immunoSEQ multiplex PCR was the method, and the copy in TCRdb shows in-frame clones only, minus some. The data show about 55,000 clones, over 70% seen once. Germline-derived CDR1 and CDR2 are DFQATT and SNEGSKA (reference sequence). The CDR3 loop spans 14 amino acids. V was clipped by 3 bases and J by 0 bases, with 9 bases between them. The sequenced sample was peripheral blood, obtained on day 0 of AZD1222 vaccination. The receptor comes from an adult in good health. The rearrangement links TRBV20-1 to TRBJ1-5, with D maybe TRBD1 (6 bases). CDR3 amino acids: CSASTGYSNQPQHF. The CDR3 DNA sequence: TGCAGTGCTAGTACAGGGTATAGCAATCAGCCCCAGCATTTT.